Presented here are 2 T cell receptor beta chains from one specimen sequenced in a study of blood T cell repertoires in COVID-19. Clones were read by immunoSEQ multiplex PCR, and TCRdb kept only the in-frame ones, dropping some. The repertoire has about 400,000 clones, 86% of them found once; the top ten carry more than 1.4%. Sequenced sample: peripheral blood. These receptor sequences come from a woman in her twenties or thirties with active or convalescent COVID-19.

The CDR3 loop reads CASSIEYSSGNTIYF. The CDR3, as DNA: TGTGCCAGTAGTATAGAGTACAGCTCTGGAAACACCATATATTTT. V and J are TRBV19 and TRBJ1-3; unclear D gene. The CDR3 is 15 residues long. V lost 0 bases to trimming and J lost 0 bases, with 6 bases between them. The germline CDR1 and CDR2 sequences are LNHDA and SQIVND (reference sequence).

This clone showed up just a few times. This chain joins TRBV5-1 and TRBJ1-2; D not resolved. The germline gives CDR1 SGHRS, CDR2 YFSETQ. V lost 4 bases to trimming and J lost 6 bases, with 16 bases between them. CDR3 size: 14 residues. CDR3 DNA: TGCGCCAGCAGCCGAGATACTATGACTAATGGCTACACCTTC. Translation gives CASSRDTMTNGYTF.